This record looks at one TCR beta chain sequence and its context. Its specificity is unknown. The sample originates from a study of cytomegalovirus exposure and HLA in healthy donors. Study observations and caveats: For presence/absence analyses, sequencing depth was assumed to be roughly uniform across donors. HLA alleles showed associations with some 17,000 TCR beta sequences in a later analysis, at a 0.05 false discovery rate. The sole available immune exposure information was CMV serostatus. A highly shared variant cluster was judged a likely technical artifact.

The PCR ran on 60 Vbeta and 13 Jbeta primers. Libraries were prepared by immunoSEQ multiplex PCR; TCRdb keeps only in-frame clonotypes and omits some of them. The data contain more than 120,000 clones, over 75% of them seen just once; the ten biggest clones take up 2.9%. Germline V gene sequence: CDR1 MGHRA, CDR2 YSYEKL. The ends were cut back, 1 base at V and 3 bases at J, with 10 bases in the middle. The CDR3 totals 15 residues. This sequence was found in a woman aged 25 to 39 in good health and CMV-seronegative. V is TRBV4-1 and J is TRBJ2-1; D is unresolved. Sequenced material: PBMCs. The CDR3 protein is CASSQGASGYNEQFF. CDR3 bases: TGCGCCAGCAGCCAAGGGGCCTCTGGCTACAATGAGCAGTTCTTC.